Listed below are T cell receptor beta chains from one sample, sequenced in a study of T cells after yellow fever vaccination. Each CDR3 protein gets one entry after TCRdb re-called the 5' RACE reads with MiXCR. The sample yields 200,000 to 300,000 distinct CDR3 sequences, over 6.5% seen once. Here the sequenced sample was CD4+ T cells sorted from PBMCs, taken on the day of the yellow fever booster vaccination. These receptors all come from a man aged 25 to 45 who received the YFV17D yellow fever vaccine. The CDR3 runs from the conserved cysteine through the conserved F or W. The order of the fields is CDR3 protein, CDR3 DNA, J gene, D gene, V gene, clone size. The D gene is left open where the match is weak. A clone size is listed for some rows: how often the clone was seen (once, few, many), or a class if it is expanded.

CDR3: CASSPRTSGSRYNEQFF
DNA: TGTGCCAGCAGTCCTAGGACTAGCGGGAGCAGATACAATGAGCAGTTCTTC
J: TRBJ2-1
D: TRBD2
V: TRBV6-2/TRBV6-3
size: NA

CDR3: CASSLPGNSYEQYF
DNA: TGCGCCAGCAGCTTGCCTGGGAACTCCTACGAGCAGTACTTC
J: TRBJ2-7
D: NA
V: TRBV5-1
size: NA

CDR3: CASRESIVGGELFF
DNA: TGTGCCAGCAGAGAGTCGATCGTAGGCGGGGAGCTGTTTTTT
J: TRBJ2-2
D: NA
V: TRBV6-1
size: many

CDR3: CASRPTTSGRYETQYF
DNA: TGTGCCAGCAGACCCACCACTAGCGGGAGATATGAGACCCAGTACTTC
J: TRBJ2-5
D: TRBD2
V: TRBV6-1
size: many

CDR3: CASSYLAGSNTGELFF
DNA: TGCGCCAGCAGCTACCTAGCGGGATCGAACACCGGGGAGCTGTTTTTT
J: TRBJ2-2
D: TRBD2
V: TRBV5-1
size: many

CDR3: CASKTSGSTYEQYF
DNA: TGTGCCAGCAAAACTAGCGGGAGTACCTACGAGCAGTACTTC
J: TRBJ2-7
D: TRBD2
V: TRBV12-3/TRBV12-4
size: NA

CDR3: CSARTGGAESNTEAFF
DNA: TGCAGTGCTAGGACAGGGGGCGCAGAGTCGAACACTGAAGCTTTCTTT
J: TRBJ1-1
D: TRBD1
V: TRBV20-1
size: NA

CDR3: CASSLERGEQFF
DNA: TGTGCCAGCAGCTTGGAAAGGGGTGAGCAGTTCTTC
J: TRBJ2-1
D: NA
V: TRBV5-6
size: many

CDR3: CATGGANTGELFF
DNA: TGTGCCACCGGCGGGGCGAACACCGGGGAGCTGTTTTTT
J: TRBJ2-2
D: NA
V: TRBV9
size: many

CDR3: CASRQGYKQPQHF
DNA: TGTGCCAGCAGACAGGGGTACAAGCAGCCCCAGCATTTT
J: TRBJ1-5
D: TRBD1
V: TRBV6-1
size: NA

CDR3: CASSPSGKADTQYF
DNA: TGTGCCAGCAGCCCTAGCGGGAAAGCAGATACGCAGTATTTT
J: TRBJ2-3
D: TRBD2
V: TRBV12-3/TRBV12-4
size: NA

CDR3: CSARDGFTEAFF
DNA: TGCAGTGCTAGAGATGGTTTCACTGAAGCTTTCTTT
J: TRBJ1-1
D: NA
V: TRBV20-1
size: NA

CDR3: CASRRTGNIAGELFF
DNA: TGCGCCAGCAGAAGGACAGGGAATATCGCCGGGGAGCTGTTTTTT
J: TRBJ2-2
D: TRBD1
V: TRBV5-1
size: many

CDR3: CARSRGLLCYEQYF
DNA: TGTGCCAGGAGCCGCGGACTCCTCTGCTACGAGCAGTACTTC
J: TRBJ2-7
D: NA
V: TRBV5-6
size: NA

CDR3: CSITELEETQYF
DNA: TGCAGCATCACAGAATTAGAGGAGACCCAGTACTTC
J: TRBJ2-5
D: NA
V: TRBV29-1
size: NA

CDR3: CASSDDLDTEAFF
DNA: TGCGCCAGCAGTGACGACCTGGACACTGAAGCTTTCTTT
J: TRBJ1-1
D: NA
V: TRBV10-1
size: NA

CDR3: CASSRLLGDSPLHF
DNA: TGTGCCAGCAGCCGCCTATTGGGGGATTCACCCCTCCACTTT
J: TRBJ1-6
D: NA
V: TRBV3-1
size: many

CDR3: CASSFPLVGYNEQFF
DNA: TGTGCCAGCAGCTTCCCCCTAGTCGGGTACAATGAGCAGTTCTTC
J: TRBJ2-1
D: NA
V: TRBV7-2
size: many

CDR3: CATWKRGQGDTQYF
DNA: TGTGCCACCTGGAAGAGGGGGCAGGGAGATACGCAGTATTTT
J: TRBJ2-3
D: TRBD1
V: TRBV6-5
size: few

CDR3: CASGREIVDEQFF
DNA: TGTGCCAGCGGGCGGGAGATTGTGGATGAGCAGTTCTTC
J: TRBJ2-1
D: TRBD2
V: TRBV2
size: NA

CDR3: CASSYSSLANYEQYF
DNA: TGTGCCAGCAGTTACTCGAGTTTGGCAAACTACGAGCAGTACTTC
J: TRBJ2-7
D: NA
V: TRBV6-5
size: many

CDR3: CSGELASYEQYF
DNA: TGCAGTGGGGAGCTAGCCTCCTACGAGCAGTACTTC
J: TRBJ2-7
D: NA
V: TRBV20-1
size: NA

CDR3: CASSSSGTGKGNTIYF
DNA: TGCGCCAGCAGCTCATCCGGGACAGGAAAAGGAAACACCATATATTTT
J: TRBJ1-3
D: TRBD1
V: TRBV5-1
size: NA

CDR3: CASSLRSRGRNTDTQYF
DNA: TGTGCCAGCAGCTTGCGGAGTAGGGGGCGTAACACAGATACGCAGTATTTT
J: TRBJ2-3
D: TRBD1
V: TRBV5-4
size: NA

CDR3: CSARIAGARGENQYF
DNA: TGCAGTGCTAGGATAGCGGGAGCCAGGGGGGAGAACCAGTACTTC
J: TRBJ2-5
D: TRBD2
V: TRBV20-1
size: NA

CDR3: CASRPGQGSDTQYF
DNA: TGCGCCAGCAGGCCGGGACAGGGTTCAGATACGCAGTATTTT
J: TRBJ2-3
D: TRBD1
V: TRBV10-1
size: many

CDR3: CASSGLWGETQYF
DNA: TGTGCCAGCAGTGGCTTGTGGGGAGAGACCCAGTACTTC
J: TRBJ2-5
D: NA
V: TRBV2
size: NA

CDR3: CSVWGRGLARNEQYF
DNA: TGCAGTGTTTGGGGTCGGGGACTAGCGAGGAACGAGCAGTACTTC
J: TRBJ2-7
D: TRBD2
V: TRBV20-1
size: many

CDR3: CASRPSGTGINEKLFF
DNA: TGTGCCAGCAGGCCAAGCGGGACAGGGATTAATGAAAAACTGTTTTTT
J: TRBJ1-4
D: TRBD1
V: TRBV7-9
size: many

CDR3: CASSPGGYGGPNEQFF
DNA: TGTGCCAGTAGTCCAGGGGGCTACGGGGGTCCAAATGAGCAGTTCTTC
J: TRBJ2-1
D: TRBD1
V: TRBV19
size: few

CDR3: CSASRTDNTEAFF
DNA: TGCAGTGCTAGTCGGACAGATAACACTGAAGCTTTCTTT
J: TRBJ1-1
D: NA
V: TRBV20-1
size: few

CDR3: CASSSSGRALF
DNA: TGTGCCAGCAGCTCTAGCGGGAGGGCCCTCTTC
J: TRBJ2-1
D: TRBD2
V: TRBV7-9
size: few

CDR3: CASSPTRTDTQYF
DNA: TGTGCCAGCAGCCCGACTAGAACAGATACGCAGTATTTT
J: TRBJ2-3
D: NA
V: TRBV7-3
size: many

CDR3: CASSLALRRSTEAFF
DNA: TGCGCCAGCAGCTTGGCCCTCAGGAGGAGCACTGAAGCTTTCTTT
J: TRBJ1-1
D: NA
V: TRBV5-1
size: many

CDR3: CASSIITAEQYF
DNA: TGTGCCAGTAGTATAATCACGGCCGAGCAGTACTTC
J: TRBJ2-7
D: NA
V: TRBV19
size: few

CDR3: CATSDPSSYEQYF
DNA: TGTGCCACCAGTGATCCGAGCTCCTACGAGCAGTACTTC
J: TRBJ2-7
D: NA
V: TRBV15
size: many

CDR3: CASSPTGGGYYEQYF
DNA: TGTGCCAGCAGCCCGACAGGGGGCGGCTACTACGAGCAGTACTTC
J: TRBJ2-7
D: TRBD1
V: TRBV6-5
size: many

CDR3: CASSQVSLAGELFF
DNA: TGCGCCAGCAGCCAAGTCTCGTTAGCCGGGGAGCTGTTTTTT
J: TRBJ2-2
D: NA
V: TRBV4-3
size: many

CDR3: CASRGEVIGNEQFF
DNA: TGTGCCAGCCGCGGGGAGGTCATAGGGAATGAGCAGTTCTTC
J: TRBJ2-1
D: NA
V: TRBV25-1
size: few

CDR3: CASSQEAGEWAFF
DNA: TGCGCCAGCAGCCAAGAGGCGGGGGAGTGGGCTTTCTTT
J: TRBJ1-1
D: NA
V: TRBV4-3
size: NA

CDR3: CASSYGRGYGYTF
DNA: TGTGCCAGCAGTTACGGCAGGGGCTATGGCTACACCTTC
J: TRBJ1-2
D: NA
V: TRBV6-5
size: few

CDR3: CASSRDQGRETQYF
DNA: TGTGCCAGCTCACGGGACCAGGGGCGTGAGACCCAGTACTTC
J: TRBJ2-5
D: NA
V: TRBV18
size: few